A selection of T cell receptor beta chains follows, all from one sample in a study of blood T cells in healthy people across ages. MiXCR, applied by TCRdb to the 5' RACE reads, yields one record per CDR3 protein. The sample has around 1,000,000 distinct CDR3 sequences; 25% are singletons. The data also belong to a second study, concerning T cells of mothers and their children.

Sequenced material: blood. These receptors were obtained from a girl aged 2 to 9 in good health. Both conserved end residues are part of each CDR3. The D gene is left open where the match is weak. Clone size is shown for a subset of rows, as once, few, many or a class of expanded clone.

v_call	cdr3_length	clone_size	j_call	d_call	cdr3_nt	cdr3_aa
TRBV6-5	15	-	TRBJ2-5	-	TGTGCCAGCAGTCCTTGGGACATCGGACGGGAGACCCAGTACTTC	CASSPWDIGRETQYF
TRBV6-1	14	few	TRBJ2-7	-	TGTGCCAGCATGGTAGGGGGTGGGTCTTACGAGCAGTACTTC	CASMVGGGSYEQYF
TRBV7-9	12	few	TRBJ1-1	-	TGTGCCAGCAGCTTAATCTTGCAAGCAGCTTTCTTT	CASSLILQAAFF
TRBV5-6	17	few	TRBJ1-4	TRBD1	TGTGCCAGCAGCCCCCGGACAGGAATTACAACTAATGAAAAACTGTTTTTT	CASSPRTGITTNEKLFF
TRBV29-1	13	few	TRBJ1-1	-	TGCAGCGTTGATTCAGGGGAAAGCACTGAAGCTTTCTTT	CSVDSGESTEAFF
TRBV28	14	once	TRBJ2-7	-	TGTGCCAGCAGTTTATCAGGGGTGGCGGGTGAGCAGTACTTC	CASSLSGVAGEQYF
TRBV20-1	13	-	TRBJ2-4	-	TGCAGTGCTAGAGAGCATGGGGGGAACATTCAGTACTTC	CSAREHGGNIQYF
TRBV20-1	15	-	TRBJ2-1	TRBD2	TGCAGTGCTAGAGTTACTAGCGGGGGGTTCAATGAGCAGTTCTTC	CSARVTSGGFNEQFF
TRBV2	11	many	TRBJ2-1	-	TGTGCCAGCACGGAGTACAATGAGCAGTTCTTC	CASTEYNEQFF
TRBV5-1	16	-	TRBJ2-5	-	TGCGCCAGCAGCTCCGAGACAGCTTCGGGGAAAGAGACCCAGTACTTC	CASSSETASGKETQYF
TRBV5-1	12	-	TRBJ2-7	-	TGCGCCAGCAGCTTGTTTGCAGACGAGCAGTACTTC	CASSLFADEQYF
TRBV28	13	-	TRBJ1-2	-	TGTGCCAGCCTGACCGCGGGGGGTTCAGGCTACACCTTC	CASLTAGGSGYTF
TRBV20-1	12	-	TRBJ2-3	-	TGCAGCGCTGAGGGGGGGGCAGATACGCAGTATTTT	CSAEGGADTQYF
TRBV5-1	17	-	TRBJ2-6	-	TGCGCCAGCAGCTTGGGGATTCCTCTAGGCGGGGCCAACGTCCCGACTTTC	CASSLGIPLGGANVPTF